These 29 T cell receptor beta chains came from one sample sequenced in a study of blood T cell repertoires in COVID-19. Sequencing used immunoSEQ multiplex PCR; TCRdb keeps in-frame clones, though not all of them. Among about 360,000 clones listed, 70% to 90% were seen once. The sequenced material came from peripheral blood. These receptors all come from a human donor in a cohort sampled during active COVID-19.

V usage is TRBV5-1 and J usage is TRBJ2-3; TRBD2 aligns across 9 bases. CDR1 is SGHRS, CDR2 YFSETQ, per germline. After removal of 0 bases from V and 1 base from J, the junction contained 6 bases not matched to a gene. This CDR3 is built from 17 residues. Here the CDR3 DNA reads TGCGCCAGCAGCTTGGCCCTGGCTAGCGGGGGCACAGATACGCAGTATTTT. Protein: CASSLALASGGTDTQYF.

This clone was found once. The V gene is TRBV2, the J gene TRBJ2-5, with TRBD2 matching 7 bases. V lost 6 bases, J lost 2 bases, and 9 bases stayed unmatched. CDR3 length: 15 amino acids. CDR1 is SNHLY and CDR2 is FYNNEI in the germline V gene. The CDR3, as DNA: TGTGCCAGCAGCCTTGGGGCGGGGGTGCAAGAGACCCAGTACTTC. Translated, it gives CASSLGAGVQETQYF.

V usage is TRBV6-4 and J usage is TRBJ1-1, with D perhaps matching TRBD1 (5 bases). CDR1 MRHNA and CDR2 SNTAGT come from the germline V gene. This CDR3 comprises 13 residues. V shed 3 bases and J shed 1 base, with 6 bases lying between them. DNA for the CDR3: TGTGCCAGCAGTGAAAGGGGGAACACTGAAGCTTTCTTT. Encoded protein: CASSERGNTEAFF.

V usage is TRBV7-9 and J usage is TRBJ2-5, with TRBD1 matching over 7 bases. With 6 bases clipped from V and 10 bases from J, the junction kept 17 bases outside the gene matches. The CDR3 has 15 residues. Germline CDR1 and CDR2: SEHNR and FQNEAQ (reference sequence). The DNA of the CDR3 is TGTGCCAGCAGTTCCACAGGGGCCTTCTCACGAGGCCAGTACTTC. Translated: CASSSTGAFSRGQYF. Supplemented by reference TRBV7-9 and TRBJ2-5, the full variable domain reads DTGVSQNPRHKITKRGQNVTFRCDPISEHNRLYWYRQTLGQGPEFLTYFQNEAQLEKSRLLSDRFSAERPKGSFSTLEIQRTEQGDSAMYLCASSSTGAFSRGQYFGPGTRLLVL.

The chain links TRBV10-3 to TRBJ2-2, with 7 bases matching TRBD2. Looked up from germline, CDR1 is ENHRY and CDR2 is SYGVKD. V lost 5 bases and J lost 7; bases outside the gene matches: 10. The length of the CDR3 is 15 residues. The CDR3 is CAISPGPSGGGELFF. The CDR3 region has the DNA TGTGCCATCAGTCCCGGACCCTCGGGGGGCGGGGAGCTGTTTTTT.

The chain joins TRBV19 to TRBJ2-7; weak D call: TRBD2 (6 bases). Germline V gene sequence: CDR1 LNHDA, CDR2 SQIVND (reference sequence). Between the trimmed V and J ends, which lost 6 bases and 2 bases, there was a span of 17 bases. The CDR3 is 15 residues long. The CDR3 here is CASRERDSQAYEQYF. Written as DNA, the CDR3 is TGTGCCAGTAGGGAGAGGGACTCGCAGGCCTACGAGCAGTACTTC.

The chain uses TRBV2 and TRBJ2-7; 10 positions agree with TRBD2. CDR3 size: 14 residues. J gave up 6 bases and V 5 bases, and 7 bases lay outside the gene matches. Germline CDR1 is SNHLY and CDR2 is FYNNEI. This CDR3 reads CASSLSGGAGEQYF. The CDR3 DNA is TGTGCCAGCAGTTTAAGCGGGGGGGCCGGCGAGCAGTACTTC.

The CDR3 region has the DNA TGTGCCAGTAGTATAGGAGGGATTACTGAAGCTTTCTTT. The encoded protein is CASSIGGITEAFF. The genes are TRBV19 and TRBJ1-1, with unresolved D. The CDR3 is 13 amino acids. V was cut by 1 base and J by 5 bases, with 8 bases left in between. Germline V gives CDR1 LNHDA, CDR2 SQIVND (reference sequence).

This clone was recorded only once. The CDR3 here is CAISESRGLYNEQFF. CDR3 nucleotide sequence: TGTGCCATCAGTGAGTCCAGGGGGCTCTACAATGAGCAGTTCTTC. The gene calls are TRBV10-3 and TRBJ2-1; the match to TRBD1 covers 8 bases. V trimming: 0 bases; J trimming: 3 bases; junction bases outside the gene matches: 1. Per the germline V gene, CDR1 is ENHRY and CDR2 is SYGVKD. This CDR3 is 15 amino acids long.

The chain joins TRBV10-3 to TRBJ2-1, with 10 bases matching TRBD2. The CDR3 covers 16 residues. In germline, CDR1 is ENHRY, CDR2 SYGVKD. The V gene end was trimmed by 3 bases and the J gene end by 7 bases; junction bases not matched to a gene: 9. The CDR3 loop is CAISDLTSGARNEQFF. CDR3 DNA sequence: TGTGCCATCAGTGACCTTACTAGCGGGGCTAGAAATGAGCAGTTCTTC.

The chain combines TRBV7-9 with TRBJ1-2, with TRBD1 as a possible D gene (6 bases). The germline V gene encodes CDR1 SEHNR and CDR2 FQNEAQ (reference sequence). CDR3 size: 14 residues. V was trimmed by 1 base and J by 4 bases, leaving 10 bases between them. CDR3: CASSLGTDPYGYTF. CDR3 DNA: TGTGCCAGCAGCTTAGGGACAGACCCCTATGGCTACACCTTC.

The rearrangement joins TRBV2 to TRBJ1-1, with 9 bases fitting TRBD1. The CDR3 is 14 residues long. CDR1 is SNHLY and CDR2 is FYNNEI in the germline V gene. J was trimmed by 8 bases and V by 5 bases; bases with no gene match: 9. Here the CDR3 reads CASSTGTGKLEAFF. As DNA, the CDR3 is TGTGCCAGCAGTACTGGGACAGGGAAATTGGAAGCTTTCTTT.

This sequence joins TRBV28 and TRBJ2-5, with 7 bases fitting TRBD1. The CDR3 runs to 14 residues. Germline lookup yields CDR1 MDHEN and CDR2 SYDVKM. V was clipped by 5 bases and J by 5 bases; unmatched bases: 8. CDR3 sequence: CASSRWTGRETQYF. CDR3 nucleotides: TGTGCCAGCAGTCGGTGGACAGGACGGGAGACCCAGTACTTC.

The rearrangement links TRBV2 to TRBJ1-5, with D possibly TRBD1 on 5 matching bases. CDR3 length: 15 amino acids. Trimming removed 7 bases from V and 0 bases from J, with 13 bases in between. Germline V gene sequence: CDR1 SNHLY, CDR2 FYNNEI. The CDR3 loop is CASTGGRYSNQPQHF. CDR3 DNA: TGTGCCAGCACCGGGGGAAGGTATAGCAATCAGCCCCAGCATTTT.

The V and J genes are TRBV12-2 and TRBJ2-3; whether TRBD2, the table's D call, matches the DNA was not checked. TRBV12-2 is noted as a pseudogene. The CDR3 has 15 amino acids. CDR3 in DNA: TGTGCAAGTCGTACCTTAGCGGGAAGGACAGATACGCAGTATTTT. Protein: CASRTLAGRTDTQYF.

There are a few counts of this clone. V usage is TRBV4-1 and J usage is TRBJ1-1; D possibly corresponds to TRBD1 (5 bases). CDR3 size: 16 residues. The V end was cut by 3 bases, the J end by 1 base, with 15 bases between. Germline lookup yields CDR1 MGHRA and CDR2 YSYEKL. The CDR3 loop is CASSHPRQSTNTEAFF. DNA of the CDR3: TGCGCCAGCAGCCATCCCCGACAGAGCACGAACACTGAAGCTTTCTTT.

The rearrangement links TRBV6-5 to TRBJ1-1, with a tentative D call TRBD1 (5 bases). Trimming shortened V by 10 bases and J by 4 bases, and 16 bases separated the two germline ends. CDR3 length equals 13 residues. In germline, CDR1 is MNHEY, CDR2 SVGAGI. The CDR3 protein is CATLGVRGTEAFF. The CDR3 DNA follows: TGTGCCACGCTAGGGGTTAGGGGCACTGAAGCTTTCTTT.

This chain links TRBV11-3 with TRBJ1-1, with D perhaps matching TRBD1 (5 bases). The ends were cut back, 3 bases at V and 4 bases at J, with 9 bases in the middle. The CDR3 extends over 13 amino acids. Germline assignment: CDR1 SGHNT and CDR2 YENEEA. The DNA for the CDR3 is TGTGCCAGCAGCTTCTCGCAGGGCACTGAAGCTTTCTTT. Its protein is CASSFSQGTEAFF. The complete variable domain, with remaining parts taken from reference TRBV11-3 and TRBJ1-1, reads EAGVVQSPRYKIIEKKQPVAFWCNPISGHNTLYWYLQNLGQGPELLIRYENEEAVDDSQLPKDRFSAERLKGVDSTLKIQPAELGDSAVYLCASSFSQGTEAFFGQGTRLTVV.

The rearrangement joins TRBV9 to TRBJ2-1; 9 bases fit TRBD2. The length of the CDR3 is 16 residues. CDR1 is SGDLS and CDR2 is YYNGEE in the germline V gene. V lost 4 bases, J lost 0 bases, and 5 bases stayed unmatched. The CDR3 coding sequence is TGTGCCAGCAGCACGATGCGGGGGGGCTCCTACAATGAGCAGTTCTTC. Translated: CASSTMRGGSYNEQFF.

This clone has more than one count but fewer than ten. The V and J genes are TRBV5-1 and TRBJ2-3; 12 bases map to TRBD2. Trimming removed 6 bases from V and 2 bases from J; junction bases left unmatched: 10. Germline V gene lookup returns CDR1 SGHRS and CDR2 YFSETQ. The CDR3 is 17 residues long. The CDR3 DNA reads TGCGCCAGCAACCCTAAGACTAGCGGGAGAGCCACAGATACGCAGTATTTT. It yields the protein CASNPKTSGRATDTQYF.

This chain uses TRBV3-1 (or the pseudogene TRBV3-2) with TRBJ2-3, with TRBD2 identical over 9 bases. The CDR3 sequence is 18 residues long. The V gene's germline CDR1 is LGHDT and CDR2 YNNKEL (reference sequence). Trimming cost V 4 bases and J 5 bases; bases outside gene matches: 16. The CDR3 region is CASSPRRFSSGRGDTQYF. The DNA for the CDR3 is TGTGCCAGCAGCCCTCGACGATTCAGTAGCGGGAGAGGAGATACGCAGTATTTT.

The DNA of the CDR3 is TGTGCCAGCAGCTTGGGAGCGGGCTCCTACAATGAGCAGTTCTTC. Its translation is CASSLGAGSYNEQFF. The chain recombines TRBV5-4 with TRBJ2-1; D might be TRBD2 (6 bases). V lost 0 bases to trimming and J lost 0 bases, with 7 bases between them. The CDR3 covers 15 residues. Germline-derived CDR1 and CDR2 are SGHNT and YYREEE (reference sequence).

The CDR3 region has the DNA TGTGCCACCAGCAGAGAACTAGCGGCCTTATCCTACGAGCAGTACTTC. This translates into CATSRELAALSYEQYF. This chain links TRBV15 with TRBJ2-7; 8 nucleotides agree with TRBD2. This CDR3 comprises 16 residues. Trimming removed 0 bases from V and 1 base from J; junction bases left unmatched: 5. Germline V gene sequence: CDR1 LNHNV, CDR2 YYDKDF (reference sequence). Complete variable domain (other parts from reference TRBV15 and TRBJ2-7): DAMVIQNPRYQVTQFGKPVTLSCSQTLNHNVMYWYQQKSSQAPKLLFHYYDKDFNNEADTPDNFQSRRPNTSFCFLDIRSPGLGDTAMYLCATSRELAALSYEQYFGPGTRLTVT.

V and J are TRBV28 and TRBJ1-1; D unclear. Germline CDR1 is MDHEN and CDR2 is SYDVKM. This CDR3 is built from 14 residues. V was cut by 5 bases and J by 4 bases, with 14 bases left in between. Here the CDR3 DNA reads TGTGCCAGCAGTACTGGTGTTGGGCTCACTGAAGCTTTCTTT. This codes for CASSTGVGLTEAFF.

The gene calls are TRBV19 and TRBJ2-1; D is undetermined. Trimming removed 0 bases from V and 0 bases from J, with 9 bases in between. Germline V lookup: CDR1 LNHDA, CDR2 SQIVND (reference sequence). This CDR3 region has 16 residues. The CDR3 DNA follows: TGTGCCAGTAGTATAGATCCCGTCAGCTCCTACAATGAGCAGTTCTTC. It yields the protein CASSIDPVSSYNEQFF.

The chain has TRBV14 and TRBJ1-1; 7 positions agree with TRBD1. Germline V CDR1 and CDR2: SGHDN, FVKESK. The CDR3 totals 13 residues. V trimming: 5 bases; J trimming: 4 bases; junction bases outside the gene matches: 4. As DNA, the CDR3 is TGTGCCAGCAGCTGGACAGGCGGCACTGAAGCTTTCTTT. Its protein is CASSWTGGTEAFF.

This chain joins TRBV5-1 and TRBJ1-5; possibly TRBD1 for D (5 bases). The CDR3 is 15 amino acids. V lost 6 bases to trimming and J lost 4 bases, with 17 bases between them. The germline CDR1 and CDR2 sequences are SGHRS and YFSETQ. This CDR3 reads CASIGRGGTNQPQHF. The CDR3 DNA is TGCGCCAGCATCGGGCGGGGGGGTACTAATCAGCCCCAGCATTTT. Drawing the rest from reference TRBV5-1 and TRBJ1-5, the complete variable domain is KAGVTQTPRYLIKTRGQQVTLSCSPISGHRSVSWYQQTPGQGLQFLFEYFSETQRNKGNFPGRFSGRQFSNSRSEMNVSTLELGDSALYLCASIGRGGTNQPQHFGDGTRLSIL.

This clone occurred a few times. This chain connects TRBV13 to TRBJ2-7; the match to TRBD2 covers 12 bases. With 5 bases clipped from V and 4 bases from J, the junction kept 6 bases outside the gene matches. This CDR3 comprises 15 residues. Germline V gives CDR1 PRHDT, CDR2 FYEKMQ (reference sequence). The CDR3 bases are TGTGCCAGCAGCACCAGACTAGCGGGAGCTTACGAGCAGTACTTC. Protein product: CASSTRLAGAYEQYF.

This clone occurred once. The rearrangement links TRBV21-1 to TRBJ2-1; the table's D call TRBD2 went unverified against the DNA. TRBV21-1 is a known pseudogene. This CDR3 is 22 amino acids long. DNA for the CDR3: TGTGCCAGCAGCAAAAATTTGTCGGGGAGGAATTTTCCAGGGTGGAAGAACCTTGAGCAGTTCTTC. It is translated as CASSKNLSGRNFPGWKNLEQFF.